This T cell receptor (beta chain) was sequenced for a study of cytomegalovirus exposure and HLA in healthy donors. At the level of the study: A preliminary data release comprised roughly 85 million unique TCRs obtained from HLA-typed donors. General study findings and limits: For most TCR sequences rarity was the rule, although some public TCRs occurred in many donors. The authors enumerated roughly 180 TCR beta chains as linked to cytomegalovirus.

V trimming: 5 bases; J trimming: 2 bases; junction bases outside the gene matches: 4. The germline V gene encodes CDR1 WNHNN and CDR2 SYGVQD (reference sequence). The CDR3 has 15 residues. This clone was counted once. Its antigen remains unknown. Amplification used 60 Vbeta primers and 13 Jbeta primers. Sequencing used immunoSEQ multiplex PCR; TCRdb keeps in-frame clones, though not all of them. This table holds 90,000 to 120,000 clones, roughly 80% found once. The receptor was derived from a man between 25 and 39 years old in good health and CMV-seropositive. The material sequenced was PBMCs. The chain uses TRBV10-1 and TRBJ2-1, with TRBD2 identical over 9 bases. The CDR3 DNA reads as TGCGCCAGCAGTTTAGCGGGGGCTGCCTACAATGAGCAGTTCTTC. Translation: CASSLAGAAYNEQFF.